Reported below is one TCR beta chain. Its antigen remains unidentified. This sample is part of a study of cytomegalovirus exposure and HLA in healthy donors. General observations from the study: Later analysis suggested links between common viral pathogens and several top significant clusters. The study put 160 or so TCR beta chains on its list as cytomegalovirus-associated.

All the people who gave samples were healthy bone marrow donors. The PCR ran on 60 Vbeta and 13 Jbeta primers. Only in-frame clones appear in the TCRdb table, and some are missing; sequencing was by immunoSEQ multiplex PCR. The sample carries some 150,000 clones, about 80% recorded once. This sequence was found in a man aged 25 to 45 in good health and CMV-seropositive. Source material: PBMCs.

The CDR3 DNA reads as TGTGCCAGCAGTGCAGTAGCGGGAGGAGGAGAGACCCAGTACTTC. Amino acid sequence: CASSAVAGGGETQYF. V is TRBV6-5 and J is TRBJ2-5; 10 nucleotides agree with TRBD2. Losses at the gene ends were 5 bases for V and 4 bases for J; bases not matched to a gene: 7. The germline CDR1 and CDR2 sequences are MNHEY and SVGAGI. CDR3 length equals 15 residues.